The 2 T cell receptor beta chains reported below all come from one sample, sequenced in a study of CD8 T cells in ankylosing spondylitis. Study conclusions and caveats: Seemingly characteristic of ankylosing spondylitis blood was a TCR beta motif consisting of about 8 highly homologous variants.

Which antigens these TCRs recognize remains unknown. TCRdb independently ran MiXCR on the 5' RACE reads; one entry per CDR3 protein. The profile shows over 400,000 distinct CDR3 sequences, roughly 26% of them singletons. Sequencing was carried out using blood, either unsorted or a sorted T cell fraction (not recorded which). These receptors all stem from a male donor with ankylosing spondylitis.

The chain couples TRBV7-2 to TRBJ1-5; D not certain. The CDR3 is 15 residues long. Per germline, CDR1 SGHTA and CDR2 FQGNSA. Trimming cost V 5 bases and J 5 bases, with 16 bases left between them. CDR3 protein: CASSVDMGWDQPQHF. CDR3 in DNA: TGTGCCAGCAGCGTAGACATGGGTTGGGATCAGCCCCAGCATTTT. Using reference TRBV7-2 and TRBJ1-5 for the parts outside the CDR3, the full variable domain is GAGVSQSPSNKVTEKGKDVELRCDPISGHTALYWYRQSLGQGLEFLIYFQGNSAPDKSGLPSDRFSAERTGGSVSTLTIQRTQQEDSAVYLCASSVDMGWDQPQHFGDGTRLSIL.

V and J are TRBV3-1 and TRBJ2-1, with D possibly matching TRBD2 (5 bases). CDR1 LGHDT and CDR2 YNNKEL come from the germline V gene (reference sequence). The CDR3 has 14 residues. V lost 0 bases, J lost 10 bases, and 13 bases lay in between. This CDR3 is CASSQELAAAEQFF. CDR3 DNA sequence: TGTGCCAGCAGCCAAGAGCTAGCTGCCGCCGAGCAGTTCTTC.